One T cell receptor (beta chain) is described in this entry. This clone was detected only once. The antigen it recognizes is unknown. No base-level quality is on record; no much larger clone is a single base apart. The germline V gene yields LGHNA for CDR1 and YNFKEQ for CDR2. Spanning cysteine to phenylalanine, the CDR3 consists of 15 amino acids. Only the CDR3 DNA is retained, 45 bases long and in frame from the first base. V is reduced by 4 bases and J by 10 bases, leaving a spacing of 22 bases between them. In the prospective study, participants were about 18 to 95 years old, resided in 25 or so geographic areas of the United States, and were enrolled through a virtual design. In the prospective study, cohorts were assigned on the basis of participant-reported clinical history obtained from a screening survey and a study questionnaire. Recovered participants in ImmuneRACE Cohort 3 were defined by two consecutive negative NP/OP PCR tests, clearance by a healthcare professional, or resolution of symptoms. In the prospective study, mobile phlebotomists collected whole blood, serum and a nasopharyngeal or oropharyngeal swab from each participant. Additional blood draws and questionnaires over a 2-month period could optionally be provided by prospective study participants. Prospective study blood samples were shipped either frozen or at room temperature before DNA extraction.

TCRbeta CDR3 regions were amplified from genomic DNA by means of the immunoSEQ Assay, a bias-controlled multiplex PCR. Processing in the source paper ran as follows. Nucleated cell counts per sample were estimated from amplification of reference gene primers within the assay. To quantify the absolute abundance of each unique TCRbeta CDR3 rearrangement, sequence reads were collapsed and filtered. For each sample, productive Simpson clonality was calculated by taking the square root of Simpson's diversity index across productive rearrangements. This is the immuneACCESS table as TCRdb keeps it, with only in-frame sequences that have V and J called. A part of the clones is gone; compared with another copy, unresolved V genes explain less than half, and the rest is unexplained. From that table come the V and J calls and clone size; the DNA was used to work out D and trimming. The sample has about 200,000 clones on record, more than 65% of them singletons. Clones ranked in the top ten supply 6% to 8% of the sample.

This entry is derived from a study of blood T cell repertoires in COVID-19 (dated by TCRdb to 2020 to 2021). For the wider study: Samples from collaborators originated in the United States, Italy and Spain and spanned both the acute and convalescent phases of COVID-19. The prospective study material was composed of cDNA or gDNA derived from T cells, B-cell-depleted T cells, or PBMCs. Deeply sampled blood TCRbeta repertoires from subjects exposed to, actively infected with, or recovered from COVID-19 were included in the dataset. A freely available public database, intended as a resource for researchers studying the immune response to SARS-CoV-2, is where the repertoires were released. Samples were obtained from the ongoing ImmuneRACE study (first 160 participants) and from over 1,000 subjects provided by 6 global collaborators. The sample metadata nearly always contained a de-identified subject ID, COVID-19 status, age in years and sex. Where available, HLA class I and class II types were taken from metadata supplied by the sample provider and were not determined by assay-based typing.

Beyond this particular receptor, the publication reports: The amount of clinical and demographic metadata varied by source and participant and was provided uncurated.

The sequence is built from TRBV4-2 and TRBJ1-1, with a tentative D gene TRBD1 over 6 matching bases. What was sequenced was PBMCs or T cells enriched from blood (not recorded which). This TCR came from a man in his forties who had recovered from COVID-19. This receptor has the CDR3 CASSLYPDRPELAFF. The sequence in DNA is TGTGCCAGCAGCCTGTATCCTGACAGGCCCGAGCTAGCTTTCTTT.